A selection of T cell receptor beta chains follows, all from one sample in a study of blood T cell repertoires in COVID-19. Only in-frame clones appear in the TCRdb table, and some are missing; sequencing was by immunoSEQ multiplex PCR. Of 35,000 to 45,000 clones detected, nearly 90% appear once; the ten largest clones hold 12%. Source material: peripheral blood. Receptors were obtained from a man between 60 and 75 years old with active COVID-19. Both conserved end residues are part of each CDR3. Fields, in order: D gene, V gene, clone size, J gene, CDR3 protein, CDR3 DNA. A D gene is named only where the DNA matches it firmly. Expanded clones are given a class, and other clones once, few, many or no size at all.

D: .; V: TRBV2; size: .; J: TRBJ2-5; CDR3: CASSESMGAQETQYF; DNA: TGTGCCAGCAGTGAGAGTATGGGGGCCCAAGAGACCCAGTACTTC
D: .; V: TRBV6-1; size: .; J: TRBJ2-7; CDR3: CASSDSRAPSYEQYF; DNA: TGTGCCAGCAGTGATTCGCGGGCTCCCTCCTACGAGCAGTACTTC
D: TRBD2; V: TRBV10-3; size: .; J: TRBJ2-7; CDR3: CAISPGLGHEQYF; DNA: TGTGCCATCAGCCCGGGACTAGGACACGAGCAGTACTTC
D: .; V: TRBV28; size: .; J: TRBJ2-3; CDR3: CARHDWTEARGSPSTDTQYF; DNA: TGTGCCAGGCACGACTGGACAGAGGCCCGCGGGAGTCCCAGCACAGATACGCAGTATTTT
D: TRBD2; V: TRBV29-1; size: .; J: TRBJ2-7; CDR3: CSVVAGGYEQYF; DNA: TGCAGCGTTGTTGCGGGAGGCTACGAGCAGTACTTC
D: TRBD1; V: TRBV30; size: few; J: TRBJ1-1; CDR3: CAWAYTGGFTEAFF; DNA: TGTGCCTGGGCTTACACAGGGGGCTTCACTGAAGCTTTCTTT
D: .; V: TRBV12-3/TRBV12-4; size: .; J: TRBJ1-1; CDR3: CASSPGWTEAFF; DNA: TGTGCCAGCAGTCCAGGATGGACTGAAGCTTTCTTT
D: TRBD2; V: TRBV6-1; size: once; J: TRBJ2-3; CDR3: CASSGILADGTDTQYF; DNA: TGTGCCAGCAGTGGGATCCTAGCGGATGGGACAGATACGCAGTATTTT
D: TRBD2; V: TRBV5-1; size: .; J: TRBJ2-7; CDR3: CASSGAFGTSGNEQYF; DNA: TGCGCCAGCAGCGGAGCGTTCGGGACTAGCGGGAACGAGCAGTACTTC
D: .; V: TRBV6-2/TRBV6-3; size: .; J: TRBJ2-2; CDR3: CASSWAGAGAVAGELFF; DNA: TGTGCCAGCAGTTGGGCAGGGGCGGGAGCGGTAGCCGGGGAGCTGTTTTTT
D: TRBD2; V: TRBV6-5; size: few; J: TRBJ2-1; CDR3: CASSRLSGRNEQFF; DNA: TGTGCCAGCAGTCGCCTTAGCGGGAGAAATGAGCAGTTCTTC
D: .; V: TRBV3-1/TRBV3-2; size: .; J: TRBJ2-1; CDR3: CASSQGRLGNEQFF; DNA: TGTGCCAGCAGCCAAGGGCGGCTTGGGAATGAGCAGTTCTTC
D: .; V: TRBV19; size: once; J: TRBJ2-5; CDR3: CASSPTGLGEETQYF; DNA: TGTGCCAGTAGTCCCACAGGGTTAGGCGAGGAGACCCAGTACTTC
D: TRBD1; V: TRBV2; size: .; J: TRBJ2-5; CDR3: CASTEGTAQETQYF; DNA: TGTGCCAGCACGGAAGGGACAGCACAAGAGACCCAGTACTTC
D: .; V: TRBV7-3; size: .; J: TRBJ1-1; CDR3: CASSLSGGNTEAFF; DNA: TGTGCCAGCAGCTTATCAGGAGGGAACACTGAAGCTTTCTTT
D: .; V: TRBV29-1; size: .; J: TRBJ2-2; CDR3: CSVESRISSKNTGELFF; DNA: TGCAGCGTTGAGTCGCGAATAAGTTCTAAGAACACCGGGGAGCTGTTTTTT
D: TRBD1; V: TRBV5-5; size: .; J: TRBJ1-2; CDR3: CASSGTGTGSYGYTF; DNA: TGTGCCAGCAGCGGAACCGGGACAGGTTCCTATGGCTACACCTTC
D: .; V: TRBV2; size: .; J: TRBJ1-5; CDR3: CASSGAGPNQPQHF; DNA: TGTGCCAGCAGTGGGGCAGGGCCGAATCAGCCCCAGCATTTT
D: TRBD1; V: TRBV30; size: .; J: TRBJ1-1; CDR3: CAWNTGQGAYEAFF; DNA: TGTGCCTGGAATACCGGACAGGGGGCTTATGAAGCTTTCTTT
D: .; V: TRBV9; size: .; J: TRBJ1-3; CDR3: CASSVDWGAGNTIYF; DNA: TGTGCCAGCAGCGTAGATTGGGGGGCTGGAAACACCATATATTTT
D: TRBD1; V: TRBV7-2; size: medium-sized; J: TRBJ1-3; CDR3: CASSLGQGSGNTIYF; DNA: TGTGCCAGCAGCTTAGGACAGGGCTCTGGAAACACCATATATTTT
D: TRBD2; V: TRBV10-2; size: .; J: TRBJ2-7; CDR3: CASSDVAGGYEQYF; DNA: TGCGCCAGCAGTGATGTAGCGGGAGGGTATGAGCAGTACTTC
D: .; V: TRBV11-2; size: .; J: TRBJ2-5; CDR3: CASSSLGAGQETQYF; DNA: TGTGCCAGCAGCTCCCTCGGGGCGGGACAAGAGACCCAGTACTTC
D: TRBD2; V: TRBV2; size: .; J: TRBJ2-2; CDR3: CASSGLAGLNTGELFF; DNA: TGTGCCAGCAGTGGACTAGCGGGATTAAACACCGGGGAGCTGTTTTTT
D: .; V: TRBV7-2; size: .; J: TRBJ1-1; CDR3: CASSWSGQLGTEAFF; DNA: TGTGCCAGCAGCTGGTCCGGACAGCTCGGCACTGAAGCTTTCTTT
D: TRBD1; V: TRBV5-1; size: .; J: TRBJ1-2; CDR3: CASSPNGQDFYGYTF; DNA: TGCGCCAGCAGCCCCAATGGACAGGACTTTTATGGCTACACCTTC
D: .; V: TRBV3-1/TRBV3-2; size: once; J: TRBJ2-7; CDR3: CASSQDRFWQDEQYF; DNA: TGTGCCAGCAGCCAAGATAGGTTTTGGCAGGACGAGCAGTACTTC
D: .; V: TRBV7-3; size: .; J: TRBJ2-1; CDR3: CASSFDNNEQFF; DNA: TGTGCCAGCAGCTTTGACAACAATGAGCAGTTCTTC
D: .; V: TRBV3-1/TRBV3-2; size: .; J: TRBJ2-7; CDR3: CASSQETGYEQYF; DNA: TGTGCCAGCAGCCAAGAGACAGGCTACGAGCAGTACTTC